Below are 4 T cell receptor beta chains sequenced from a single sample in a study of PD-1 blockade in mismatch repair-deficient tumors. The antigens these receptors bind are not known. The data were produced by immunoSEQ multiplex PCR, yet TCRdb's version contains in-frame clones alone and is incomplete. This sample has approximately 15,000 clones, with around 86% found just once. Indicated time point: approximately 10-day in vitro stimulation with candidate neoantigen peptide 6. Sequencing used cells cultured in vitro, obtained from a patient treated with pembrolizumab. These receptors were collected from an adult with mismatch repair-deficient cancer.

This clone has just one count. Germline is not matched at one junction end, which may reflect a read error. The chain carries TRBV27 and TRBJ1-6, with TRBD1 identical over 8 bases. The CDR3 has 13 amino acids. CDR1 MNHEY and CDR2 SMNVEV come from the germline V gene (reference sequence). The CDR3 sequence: CASRTGYTSPLHF. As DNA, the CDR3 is TGTGCCAGTAGGACAGGGTATACTTCACCCCTCCACTTT.

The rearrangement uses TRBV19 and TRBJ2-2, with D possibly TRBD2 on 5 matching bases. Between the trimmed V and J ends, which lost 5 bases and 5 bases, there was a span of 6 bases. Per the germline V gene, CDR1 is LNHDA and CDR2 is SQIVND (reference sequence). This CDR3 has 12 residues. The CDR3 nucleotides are TGTGCCAGTAGTCCGGGGACCGGGGAGCTGTTTTTT. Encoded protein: CASSPGTGELFF.

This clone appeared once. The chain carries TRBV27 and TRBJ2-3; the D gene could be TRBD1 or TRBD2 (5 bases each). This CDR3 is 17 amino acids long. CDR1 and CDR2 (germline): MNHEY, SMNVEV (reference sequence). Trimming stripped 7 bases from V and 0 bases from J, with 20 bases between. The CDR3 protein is CASTPLGESSSTDTQYF. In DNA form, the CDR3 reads TGTGCCAGCACCCCCCTGGGGGAATCATCAAGCACAGATACGCAGTATTTT.

Written as DNA, the CDR3 is TGTGCCAGCAGCCTCGATTGGGAGACCCAGTACTTC. Translation gives CASSLDWETQYF. This chain connects TRBV11-2 to TRBJ2-5; the D is unclear. The germline V and J ends were trimmed by 5 bases and 5 bases, with 9 bases remaining between them. The CDR3 runs to 12 residues. Germline CDR1 reads SGHAT; CDR2 reads FQNNGV.